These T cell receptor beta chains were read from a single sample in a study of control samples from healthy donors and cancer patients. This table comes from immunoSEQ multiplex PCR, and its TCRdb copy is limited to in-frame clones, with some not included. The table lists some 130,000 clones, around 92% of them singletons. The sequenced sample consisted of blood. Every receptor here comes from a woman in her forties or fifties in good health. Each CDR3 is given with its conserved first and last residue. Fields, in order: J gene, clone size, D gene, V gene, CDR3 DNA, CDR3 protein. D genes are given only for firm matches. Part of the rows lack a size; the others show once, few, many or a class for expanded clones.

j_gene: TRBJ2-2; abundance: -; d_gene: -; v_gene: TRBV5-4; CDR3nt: TGTGCCAGCAGCTGGGAGGTTGCGGAGACCGGGGAGCTGTTTTTT; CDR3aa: CASSWEVAETGELFF
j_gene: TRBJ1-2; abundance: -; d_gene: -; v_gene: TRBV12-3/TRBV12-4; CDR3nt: TGTGCCAGCAGCCCGCGTCCTAACTATGGCTACACCTTC; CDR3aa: CASSPRPNYGYTF
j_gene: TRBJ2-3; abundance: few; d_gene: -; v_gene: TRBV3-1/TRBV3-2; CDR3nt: TGTGCCAGCAGCCTCACAGATACGCAGTATTTT; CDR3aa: CASSLTDTQYF
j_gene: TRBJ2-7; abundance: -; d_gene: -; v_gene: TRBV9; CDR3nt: TGTGCCAGCAGCGCTCGGGACATATCCTACGAGCAGTACTTC; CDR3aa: CASSARDISYEQYF
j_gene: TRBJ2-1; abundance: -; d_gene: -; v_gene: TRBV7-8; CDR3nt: TGTGCCAGCAGCTCGGTTTTTCTGGGTGGGGGCGATGACGGTGAGCAGTTCTTC; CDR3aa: CASSSVFLGGGDDGEQFF
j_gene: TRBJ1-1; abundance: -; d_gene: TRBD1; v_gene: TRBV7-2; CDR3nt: TGTGCCAGCAGCTTAGGGACAGGGCACACTGAAGCTTTCTTT; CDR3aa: CASSLGTGHTEAFF
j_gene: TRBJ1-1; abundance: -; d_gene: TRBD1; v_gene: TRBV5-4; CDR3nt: TGTGCCAGCAGCTGGATGGGACAGGGGATCACTGAAGCTTTCTTT; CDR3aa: CASSWMGQGITEAFF
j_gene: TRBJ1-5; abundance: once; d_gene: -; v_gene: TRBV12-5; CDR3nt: TGTGCTAGTGGTTTGGCCAATCAGCCCCAGCATTTT; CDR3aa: CASGLANQPQHF
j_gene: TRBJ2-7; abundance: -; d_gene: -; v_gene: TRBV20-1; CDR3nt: TGCAATCTCTACGAGCAGTACTTC; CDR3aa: CNLYEQYF
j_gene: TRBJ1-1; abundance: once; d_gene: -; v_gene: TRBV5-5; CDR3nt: TGTGCCAGCAGCTTGGCCCTACTTGAGAACACTGAAGCTTTCTTT; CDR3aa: CASSLALLENTEAFF
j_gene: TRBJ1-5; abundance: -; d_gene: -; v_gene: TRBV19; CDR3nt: TGTGCCAGTAGTATCCTGGGGGGCGTTGGGGATCAGCCCCAGCATTTT; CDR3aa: CASSILGGVGDQPQHF
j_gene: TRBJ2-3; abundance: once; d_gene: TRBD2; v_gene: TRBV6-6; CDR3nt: TGTGCCAGCAGTCCGACTAGCGGGGGCCTACCTGGTATCCCAGATACGCAGTATTTT; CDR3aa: CASSPTSGGLPGIPDTQYF
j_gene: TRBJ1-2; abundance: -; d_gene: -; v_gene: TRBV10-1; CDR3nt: TGCGCCAGCAGTGAGTCAGGAGGGGTCCATGGCTACACCTTC; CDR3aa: CASSESGGVHGYTF
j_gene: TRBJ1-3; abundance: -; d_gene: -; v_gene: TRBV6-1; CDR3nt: TGTGCCAGCAGTGAAGGCAAAGGCCCTGGAAACACCATATATTTT; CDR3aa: CASSEGKGPGNTIYF
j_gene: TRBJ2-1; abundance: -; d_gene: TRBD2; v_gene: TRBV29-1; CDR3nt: TGCAGCGTTGTCGCTAGCGGCAATGAGCAGTTCTTC; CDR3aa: CSVVASGNEQFF
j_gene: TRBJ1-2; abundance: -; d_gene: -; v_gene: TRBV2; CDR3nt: TGTGCCAGCAGTGAACAGGGTGGTGTGGGTGGCTACACCTTC; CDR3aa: CASSEQGGVGGYTF
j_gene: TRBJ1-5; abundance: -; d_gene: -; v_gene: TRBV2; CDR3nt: TGTGCCAGCAGGGCCCTGCGGGGGGCAAGCCCTAGCAATCAGCCCCAGCATTTT; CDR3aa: CASRALRGASPSNQPQHF
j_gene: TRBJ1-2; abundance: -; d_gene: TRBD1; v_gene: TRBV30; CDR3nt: TGTGCCTGGAGTGCCGGACAGGTGGACTATGGCTACACCTTC; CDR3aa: CAWSAGQVDYGYTF
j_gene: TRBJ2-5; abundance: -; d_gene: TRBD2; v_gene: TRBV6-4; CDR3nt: TGTGCCAGCAGTGACTCACGGAGGTGGGGGGGTTTAGAGACCCAGTACTTC; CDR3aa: CASSDSRRWGGLETQYF
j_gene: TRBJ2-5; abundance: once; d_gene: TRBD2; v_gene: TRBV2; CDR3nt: TGTGCCAGCATGGTTTCGGGACTAGCGGGAGGAGAGACCCAGTACTTC; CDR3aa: CASMVSGLAGGETQYF
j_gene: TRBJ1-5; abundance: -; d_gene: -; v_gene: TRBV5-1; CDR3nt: TGCGCCAGCAGCCCAGGTGTTGGTCAGCCCCAGCATTTT; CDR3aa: CASSPGVGQPQHF
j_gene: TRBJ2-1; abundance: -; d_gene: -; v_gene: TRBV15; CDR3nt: TGTGCCACCAACCCCGGGACAAGGGCAAACAATGAGCAGTTCTTC; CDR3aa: CATNPGTRANNEQFF
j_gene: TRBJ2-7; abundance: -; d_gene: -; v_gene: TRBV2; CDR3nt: TGTGCCAGCAGTGAGGTGGCGGGATCTAACTACGAGCAGTACTTC; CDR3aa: CASSEVAGSNYEQYF
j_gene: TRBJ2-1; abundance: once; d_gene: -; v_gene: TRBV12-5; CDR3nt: TGTGCTAGTGGTCCCCTATCTATGACCGAGCAGTTCTTC; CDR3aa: CASGPLSMTEQFF
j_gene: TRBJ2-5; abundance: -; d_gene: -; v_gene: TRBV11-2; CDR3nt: TGTGCCAGCAGCTTATATCAGGGATTAGTGACCCAGTACTTC; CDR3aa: CASSLYQGLVTQYF
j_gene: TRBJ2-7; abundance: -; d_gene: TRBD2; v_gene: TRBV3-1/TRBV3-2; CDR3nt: TGTGCCAGCAGCCGTGGGGCGGGGGGCTCCTACGAGCAGTACTTC; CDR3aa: CASSRGAGGSYEQYF
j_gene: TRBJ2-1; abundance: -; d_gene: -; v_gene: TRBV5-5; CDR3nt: TGTGCCAGCAGCGTGGGGGGAGTGGGTAATGAGCAGTTCTTC; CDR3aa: CASSVGGVGNEQFF
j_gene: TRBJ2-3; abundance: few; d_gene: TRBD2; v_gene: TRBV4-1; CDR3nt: TGCGCCAGCAGCACTAGCGGCACTAGCACAGATACGCAGTATTTT; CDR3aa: CASSTSGTSTDTQYF
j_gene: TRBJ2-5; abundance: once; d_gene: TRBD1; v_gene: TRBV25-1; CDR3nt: TGTGCCAACGTGAATAGGGGGCGAAAAGAGACCCAGTACTTC; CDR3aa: CANVNRGRKETQYF
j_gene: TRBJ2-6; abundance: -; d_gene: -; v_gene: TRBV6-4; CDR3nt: TGTGCCAGCAGTGACTCGATCTCTGGGGCCAACGTCCTGACTTTC; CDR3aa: CASSDSISGANVLTF
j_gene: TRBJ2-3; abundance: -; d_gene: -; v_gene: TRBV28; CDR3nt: TGTGCCATCGCGGACCGGCAACCCACAGATACGCAGTATTTT; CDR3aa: CAIADRQPTDTQYF
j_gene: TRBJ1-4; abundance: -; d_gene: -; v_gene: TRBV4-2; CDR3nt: TGTGCCAGCAGCCAAGTCGGAAGGGCTTCTAATGAAAAACTGTTTTTT; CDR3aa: CASSQVGRASNEKLFF
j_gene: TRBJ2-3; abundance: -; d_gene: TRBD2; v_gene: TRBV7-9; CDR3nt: TGTGCCAGCAGCGACCTTAATGGGGCTAGCGGGGGAACAGATACGCAGTATTTT; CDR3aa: CASSDLNGASGGTDTQYF
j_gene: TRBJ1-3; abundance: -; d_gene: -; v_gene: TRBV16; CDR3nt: TGTGCCAGCAGCCAATTAGCGACAAGTCAAATCTCTGGAAACACCATATATTTT; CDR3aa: CASSQLATSQISGNTIYF
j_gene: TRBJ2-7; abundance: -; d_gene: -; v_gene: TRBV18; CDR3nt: TGTGCCAGCTCCGGACGGAATTCCTACGAGCAGTACTTC; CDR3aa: CASSGRNSYEQYF
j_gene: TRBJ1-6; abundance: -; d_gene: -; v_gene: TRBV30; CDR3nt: TGTGCCTTGGAGAAGGACTATAATTCACCCCTCCACTTT; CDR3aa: CALEKDYNSPLHF